This is a list of T cell receptor beta chains from one sample in a study of radiotherapy plus CTLA-4 blockade in lung cancer. Profiling relied on immunoSEQ multiplex PCR, and the TCRdb table lists in-frame clones only, not all of them. The sample lists around 59,000 clones; around 80% were seen once. Sample: peripheral blood, taken from a patient treated with radiotherapy plus ipilimumab. These receptors all come from a human donor with non-small cell lung cancer who had a partial response to radiotherapy plus ipilimumab. Each CDR3 is given with its conserved first and last residue. A D gene is named only where the DNA matches it firmly. Not every row has a clone size; where given, it reads once, few, many or a size class.

J gene	V gene	D gene	clone size	CDR3 DNA	CDR3 protein
TRBJ2-1	TRBV28	NA	once	TGTGCCAGCACGCAGGGTTTTCATGAGCAGTTCTTC	CASTQGFHEQFF
TRBJ2-3	TRBV13	NA	NA	TGTGCCAGCAGCCCCCGCGGCCTAACAGATACGCAGTATTTT	CASSPRGLTDTQYF
TRBJ2-2	TRBV28	NA	NA	TGTGCCAGCACCCTGGGGAACAGGGTTGGGACCGGGGAGCTGTTTTTT	CASTLGNRVGTGELFF
TRBJ1-4	TRBV15	NA	NA	TGTGCCACCAGCAGAGATCCCCCTCCGGATGAAAAACTGTTTTTT	CATSRDPPPDEKLFF
TRBJ2-7	TRBV19	NA	NA	TGTGCCACTACAGAGGGCTACGAGCAGTACTTC	CATTEGYEQYF
TRBJ2-1	TRBV27	TRBD2	NA	TGTGCCAGCAGTTTTCCGACTAGCGGGGGGCGAGGCTCCTACAATGAGCAGTTCTTC	CASSFPTSGGRGSYNEQFF
TRBJ2-2	TRBV5-1	NA	NA	TGCGCCAGCAGCTCCGGACCACAGGGCACCGGGGAGCTGTTTTTT	CASSSGPQGTGELFF
TRBJ2-7	TRBV28	TRBD1	NA	TGTGCCAGCATGGGACAGGCAGAGGACTCCTACGAGCAGTACTTC	CASMGQAEDSYEQYF
TRBJ1-1	TRBV5-6	TRBD1	NA	TGTGCCAGCAGCTTGAAGGACAGGGACGCTGAAGCTTTCTTT	CASSLKDRDAEAFF
TRBJ1-6	TRBV25-1	NA	once	TGTGCCAGCAGTGACCTTCAACAGGGAACAAATTCACCCCTCCACTTT	CASSDLQQGTNSPLHF
TRBJ1-3	TRBV7-9	NA	once	TGTGCCAGCAGCTTAGCTGAGGTCCGAAACACCATATATTTT	CASSLAEVRNTIYF
TRBJ1-5	TRBV6-5	TRBD1	once	TGTGCCAGCAGTTCAGACAGGGTAGGGGCCAATCAGCCCCAGCATTTT	CASSSDRVGANQPQHF
TRBJ2-3	TRBV5-3	NA	NA	TGTGCCAGAAGGCATCCGGGACAAAGCACAGATACGCAGTATTTT	CARRHPGQSTDTQYF
TRBJ2-3	TRBV2	TRBD2	NA	TGTGCCAGCAGTGATTCGTCGGGGGGGGCCTGGGATACGCAGTATTTT	CASSDSSGGAWDTQYF
TRBJ2-4	TRBV9	NA	NA	TGTGCCAGCAGCGTAGTTATGGGGGGCAAAAACATTCAGTACTTC	CASSVVMGGKNIQYF
TRBJ2-2	TRBV19	TRBD2	NA	TGTGCCAGTCTCCTAGCGGGGGATACCGGGGAGCTGTTTTTT	CASLLAGDTGELFF
TRBJ2-3	TRBV11-3	NA	few	TGTGCCAGCAGCGGGCGTCAGGGCCCAGATACGCAGTATTTT	CASSGRQGPDTQYF
TRBJ1-6	TRBV6-5	TRBD1	NA	TGTGCCAGCAGCTGGGGACAGCCCGACAATTCACCCCTCCACTTT	CASSWGQPDNSPLHF
TRBJ1-3	TRBV9	NA	NA	TGTGCCAGCAGCCCGCAGGAGGGACGTGGAAACACCATATATTTT	CASSPQEGRGNTIYF
TRBJ2-1	TRBV5-6	NA	once	TGTGCCAGCAGCAACAGAGACAATGAGCAGTTCTTC	CASSNRDNEQFF
TRBJ2-3	TRBV6-6	NA	NA	NA	CASSTSLGAGDTQYF
TRBJ1-4	TRBV5-4	NA	NA	TGTGCCAGCAGCCCCGGGACAAGAAATGAAAAACTGTTTTTT	CASSPGTRNEKLFF
TRBJ1-2	TRBV15	NA	few	TGTGCCACCAGCAGACCTACTGTATGGGGCTACACCTTC	CATSRPTVWGYTF
TRBJ2-5	TRBV7-9	TRBD2	NA	TGTGCCAGCAGTTATAGCGGGGACGGACAAGAGACCCAGTACTTC	CASSYSGDGQETQYF
TRBJ1-1	TRBV5-5	TRBD1	NA	TGTGCCAGCATCGTGACGGACAGGCACACTGAAGCTTTCTTT	CASIVTDRHTEAFF
TRBJ1-5	TRBV6-5	NA	NA	TGTGCCAGCAGTCTAGGACAGCTGGGCAATCAGCCCCAGCATTTT	CASSLGQLGNQPQHF
TRBJ2-3	TRBV6-5	TRBD2	NA	TGTGCCAGCACCAGTAGCGGGGGGGCCCTTACGCAGTATTTT	CASTSSGGALTQYF
TRBJ1-4	TRBV29-1	TRBD1	NA	TGCAGCGGGGCGGGACAGGACTATGAAAAACTGTTTTTT	CSGAGQDYEKLFF
TRBJ1-4	TRBV6-5	NA	NA	TGTGCCAGCAGTTACTCCGGACACGGCGAAAAACTGTTTTTT	CASSYSGHGEKLFF